These 26 T cell receptor beta chains originate from one sample sequenced in a study of T cells after posttransplantation cyclophosphamide. Cells defined as naive were viable CD3+CD4+ or CD3+CD8+ and CCR7+CD45RA+CD45RO-CD95-CD27+CD28+. Some clones are missing from TCRdb's copy, which holds only in-frame ones; the method was immunoSEQ multiplex PCR. This table has fewer than 40,000 clones, around 90% appearing once. Material: naive CD4+ T cells sorted from PBMCs. The source of these receptors is a woman aged 60-70 years in good health, CMV-negative, and a related stem cell transplant donor.

V gene TRBV9 combines with J gene TRBJ1-4; D gene uncertain. V lost 4 bases and J 7 bases, leaving 17 bases between the germline ends. This CDR3 comprises 15 residues. In germline, CDR1 is SGDLS, CDR2 YYNGEE. In nucleotides, the CDR3 is TGTGCCAGCAGCACTTCCGCCAAGGAGGGTGAAAAACTGTTTTTT. Translating it yields CASSTSAKEGEKLFF.

V gene TRBV28 combines with J gene TRBJ2-1, with 7 bases lining up with TRBD2. J was trimmed by 3 bases and V by 5 bases; bases with no gene match: 10. Germline V CDR1 and CDR2: MDHEN, SYDVKM. This CDR3 contains 16 residues. The CDR3 nucleotides read TGTGCCAGCAGTCAACTACGGGGGGAGATCTACAATGAGCAGTTCTTC. Translation gives CASSQLRGEIYNEQFF.

The chain carries TRBV7-2 and TRBJ2-2; possibly TRBD1 for D (6 bases). Trimming removed 6 bases from V and 0 bases from J, with 11 bases in between. The CDR3 loop spans 15 amino acids. Germline CDR1 and CDR2: SGHTA and FQGNSA. The CDR3 bases are TGTGCCAGCAGAAGGGGGTTCCCGAACACCGGGGAGCTGTTTTTT. Residues: CASRRGFPNTGELFF.

The chain employs TRBV5-1 and TRBJ1-2; tentatively, D is TRBD1 (6 bases). The CDR3 covers 15 residues. V was cut by 5 bases and J by 9 bases, with 23 bases left in between. Per the germline V gene, CDR1 is SGHRS and CDR2 is YFSETQ. The CDR3 sequence is CASSLPGQPSMRYTF. CDR3 coding DNA: TGCGCCAGCAGTCTCCCCGGACAGCCCTCTATGCGCTACACCTTC.

The CDR3: CASSLRTGLAGTDTQYF. CDR3 bases: TGTGCCAGCAGCCTGAGGACGGGACTAGCGGGGACAGATACGCAGTATTTT. The rearrangement uses TRBV9 and TRBJ2-3; TRBD2 matches 13 bases. The germline CDR1 and CDR2 sequences are SGDLS and YYNGEE. Unmatched junction bases numbered 8, after V lost 4 bases and J lost 3 bases. The CDR3 consists of 17 residues.

This chain joins TRBV5-1 and TRBJ1-2; 8 nucleotides match TRBD1. The CDR3 runs to 14 residues. The germline V gene encodes CDR1 SGHRS and CDR2 YFSETQ. V lost 0 bases and J lost 2; bases outside the gene matches: 0. The CDR3 DNA is TGCGCCAGCAGCTTGGGACAGGGGAACTATGGCTACACCTTC. It specifies CASSLGQGNYGYTF.

The gene calls are TRBV14 and TRBJ2-2; D uncertain. The V end lost 2 bases, the J end lost 7 bases, and 11 bases lay between the germline ends. CDR1 and CDR2 (germline): SGHDN, FVKESK. The CDR3 runs 14 residues. The CDR3 loop reads CASSQTGRHGELFF. The CDR3, as DNA: TGTGCCAGCAGCCAAACTGGGCGTCACGGGGAGCTGTTTTTT.

The gene calls are TRBV7-3 and TRBJ2-3, with a tentative D call TRBD1 (6 bases). CDR1 and CDR2 from the germline V gene are SGHTA and FQGTGA. The V end lost 4 bases, the J end lost 0 bases, and 11 bases lay between the germline ends. This CDR3 has 15 residues. DNA of the CDR3: TGTGCCAGCAGCTCCGACAGGCCTAGCACAGATACGCAGTATTTT. Protein sequence: CASSSDRPSTDTQYF. Combining the CDR3 with reference TRBV7-3 and TRBJ2-3 gives the whole variable domain GAGVSQTPSNKVTEKGKYVELRCDPISGHTALYWYRQSLGQGPEFLIYFQGTGAADDSGLPNDRFFAVRPEGSVSTLKIQRTERGDSAVYLCASSSDRPSTDTQYFGPGTRLTVL.

Note on this clone: The conserved final phenylalanine or tryptophan is absent from the CDR3, which likely points to a read error. The DNA is left out, because the CDR3 cannot be placed on it with certainty; the CDR3 is given as TCRdb lists it. The chain employs TRBV5-4 and TRBJ1-1; no check of the table's D call, TRBD1, against the DNA was made. Per germline, CDR1 SGHNT and CDR2 YYREEE (reference sequence). The CDR3 is 12 residues long, counting both termini. The CDR3 sequence is CASSLLGQVHIS.

V usage is TRBV10-1 and J usage is TRBJ2-1, with 10 bases that match TRBD2. Germline V gives CDR1 WNHNN, CDR2 SYGVQD (reference sequence). V lost 6 bases to trimming and J lost 4 bases; unmatched junction nucleotides: 6. This CDR3 is 15 amino acids long. The CDR3 loop is CASREAGGGYNEQFF. CDR3 DNA: TGCGCCAGCAGGGAAGCGGGAGGGGGTTACAATGAGCAGTTCTTC.

V usage is TRBV28 and J usage is TRBJ2-3; maybe TRBD1 (6 bases). CDR3 length: 17 residues. The germline V and J ends were trimmed by 5 bases and 1 base, with 19 bases remaining between them. Germline CDR1 reads MDHEN; CDR2 reads SYDVKM. The CDR3 is CASSPHMGARGTDTQYF. CDR3 nucleotides: TGTGCCAGCAGTCCTCACATGGGGGCGCGGGGCACAGATACGCAGTATTTT.

The J gene is TRBJ1-1, the V gene TRBV6-5; D may be TRBD1 (6 bases). Trimming removed 10 bases from V and 1 base from J, with 13 bases in between. This CDR3 region has 13 residues. Per the germline V gene, CDR1 is MNHEY and CDR2 is SVGAGI. CDR3 DNA sequence: TGTGCCACCCACAGGGTCGGGAACACTGAAGCTTTCTTT. Protein product: CATHRVGNTEAFF.

The gene calls are TRBV20-1 and TRBJ1-3; possible D gene TRBD1, 5 bases. Germline V gene sequence: CDR1 DFQATT, CDR2 SNEGSKA (reference sequence). V shed 5 bases and J shed 4 bases, with 6 bases lying between them. The CDR3 covers 11 residues. In nucleotides, the CDR3 is TGCAGTGCTGACAGAGGAAACACCATATATTTT. Translation: CSADRGNTIYF.

This sequence joins TRBV28 and TRBJ2-1; TRBD1 is a possible D gene (5 bases). Trimming shortened V by 4 bases and J by 3 bases, and 16 bases separated the two germline ends. The germline V gene encodes CDR1 MDHEN and CDR2 SYDVKM. The CDR3 consists of 16 residues. The DNA of the CDR3 is TGTGCCAGCAGTTCCAGCAGCCCAGGGATCTACAATGAGCAGTTCTTC. Its translation is CASSSSSPGIYNEQFF.

The chain recombines TRBV19 with TRBJ2-7; possibly TRBD1 for D (6 bases). CDR1 is LNHDA, CDR2 SQIVND, per germline (reference sequence). The CDR3 is made up of 14 amino acids. With 3 bases removed from V and 4 bases from J, the gap between germline ends came to 13 bases. The CDR3 loop is CASSITGIPYEQYF. CDR3 in DNA: TGTGCCAGTAGTATTACAGGGATCCCGTACGAGCAGTACTTC.

This rearrangement joins TRBV7-6 to TRBJ1-1; no clear D gene. V was shortened by 5 bases and J by 1 base, with 11 bases between the two germline ends. Germline CDR1 reads SGHVS; CDR2 reads FNYEAQ. This CDR3 spans 14 amino acids. This chain's CDR3 is CASSVSSGNTEAFF. The DNA for the CDR3 is TGTGCCAGCAGCGTAAGTAGCGGGAACACTGAAGCTTTCTTT.

Only one count was recorded for this clone. This chain uses TRBV28 with TRBJ2-6; 10 bases are shared with TRBD2. CDR1 MDHEN and CDR2 SYDVKM come from the germline V gene. The CDR3 covers 19 residues. Unmatched junction bases numbered 13, after V lost 7 bases and J lost 1 base. CDR3 sequence: CASNHPIGTSVSGANVLTF. For the CDR3, the DNA is TGTGCCAGCAATCATCCAATAGGGACTAGCGTTTCTGGGGCCAACGTCCTGACTTTC.

The chain carries TRBV5-1 and TRBJ2-3; weak D call: TRBD2 (6 bases). Germline V gene data show CDR1 as SGHRS and CDR2 as YFSETQ. Trimming pared 4 bases from V and 5 bases from J, leaving 29 bases between. This CDR3 spans 19 amino acids. CDR3 sequence: CASSQNRGGLAARIDTQYF. As DNA, the CDR3 is TGCGCCAGCAGCCAGAATCGGGGAGGATTAGCGGCCCGGATAGATACGCAGTATTTT.

This chain joins TRBV9 and TRBJ1-4; 12 bases line up with TRBD1. Germline CDR1 is SGDLS and CDR2 is YYNGEE. The V and J ends lost 2 bases and 8 bases, in that order; junction bases with no gene match: 1. The CDR3 runs 14 residues. CDR3 bases: TGTGCCAGCAGCGTGGGACAGGGGGCAGAAAAACTGTTTTTT. Its translation is CASSVGQGAEKLFF.

A word on this clone: The junction differs from germline at one of its ends, possibly a read error. Other DNA sequences within the sample encode an identical CDR3. V gene TRBV19 combines with J gene TRBJ2-2; the match to TRBD2 covers 7 bases. The CDR3 spans 16 residues. CDR1 and CDR2 from the germline V gene are LNHDA and SQIVND (reference sequence). Here the CDR3 DNA reads TGCGCCAGTAAGCAGATCGGCGGGAGTCATCTAGGGGAGCTGTTTTTT. The encoded protein is CASKQIGGSHLGELFF. The variable domain in full, with the rest retrieved from reference TRBV19 and TRBJ2-2, is DGGITQSPKYLFRKEGQNVTLSCEQNLNHDAMYWYRQDPGQGLRLIYYSQIVNDFQKGDIAEGYSVSREKKESFPLTVTSAQKNPTAFYLCASKQIGGSHLGELFFGEGSRLTVL.

The chain recombines TRBV5-4 with TRBJ2-1; no clear D gene. CDR1 and CDR2 (germline): SGHNT, YYREEE (reference sequence). CDR3 length equals 13 residues. Trimming removed 4 bases at V and 0 bases at J, with 5 bases between. The CDR3 reads CASSLSSYNEQFF. CDR3 coding DNA: TGTGCCAGCAGCCTGAGCTCCTACAATGAGCAGTTCTTC.

The chain carries TRBV18 and TRBJ2-7; D is possibly TRBD1 (6 bases). The germline CDR1 and CDR2 sequences are KGHSH and LQKENI. V dropped 4 bases and J dropped 4 bases, with 14 bases sitting between them. This CDR3 has 14 residues. In DNA form, the CDR3 reads TGTGCCAGCTCACTAACCGGGACAAAATACGAGCAGTACTTC. It yields the protein CASSLTGTKYEQYF.

The rearrangement links TRBV7-2 to TRBJ1-1; TRBD1 aligns across 9 bases. This CDR3 has 13 residues. J gave up 3 bases and V 6 bases, and 2 bases lay outside the gene matches. CDR1 SGHTA and CDR2 FQGNSA come from the germline V gene. The CDR3 coding sequence is TGTGCCAGCAGACAGGGGGCTCACACTGAAGCTTTCTTT. Encoded protein: CASRQGAHTEAFF. The full variable domain, rest sourced from reference TRBV7-2 and TRBJ1-1, is GAGVSQSPSNKVTEKGKDVELRCDPISGHTALYWYRQSLGQGLEFLIYFQGNSAPDKSGLPSDRFSAERTGGSVSTLTIQRTQQEDSAVYLCASRQGAHTEAFFGQGTRLTVV.

The chain recombines TRBV7-2 with TRBJ2-3; TRBD1 agrees at 7 bases. V gave up 4 bases and J gave up 1 base; unmatched junction bases: 2. The V gene's germline CDR1 is SGHTA and CDR2 FQGNSA. This CDR3 comprises 14 residues. CDR3 residues: CASSSDRGTDTQYF. Here the CDR3 DNA reads TGTGCCAGCAGCTCCGACAGGGGCACAGATACGCAGTATTTT. The variable domain in full, with the rest retrieved from reference TRBV7-2 and TRBJ2-3, is GAGVSQSPSNKVTEKGKDVELRCDPISGHTALYWYRQSLGQGLEFLIYFQGNSAPDKSGLPSDRFSAERTGGSVSTLTIQRTQQEDSAVYLCASSSDRGTDTQYFGPGTRLTVL.

The chain couples TRBV4-1 to TRBJ2-1; 12 nucleotides align to TRBD2. Germline V gene sequence: CDR1 MGHRA, CDR2 YSYEKL. Germline trimming cut 3 bases from V and 8 bases from J; bases unmatched to any gene: 8. This CDR3 contains 16 residues. Here the CDR3 DNA reads TGCGCCAGCAGCCATATGACTAGCGGGAGAAGCTATGAGCAGTTCTTC. Protein sequence: CASSHMTSGRSYEQFF.

This clone was picked up one time. V usage is TRBV10-2 and J usage is TRBJ2-3, with a weak D call TRBD2 (5 bases). CDR3 length: 14 amino acids. Germline V gives CDR1 WSHSY, CDR2 SAAADI. V was shortened by 3 bases and J by 3 bases, with 10 bases between the two germline ends. The CDR3 coding sequence is TGCGCCAGCAGTGAAGGTCGCGGGACAGATACGCAGTATTTT. Residues: CASSEGRGTDTQYF.